This T cell receptor (beta chain) appears in the sequencing data of a study of blood T cells in healthy people across ages. Study results and limitations: Older age coincided with a roughly linear decline in TCR beta diversity per million T cells.

The V gene lost 3 bases and the J gene lost 3 bases, with 8 bases spanning the gap. There are 13 residues in the CDR3. The germline V gene encodes CDR1 SGHTA and CDR2 FQGNSA. The use of a sample-barcoded 5' primer and a J-beta primer mix characterized a second PCR of 7 to 11 cycles. In TCRdb, the 5' RACE reads were re-called with MiXCR into one record per CDR3 protein. The table includes 1.5 million or so distinct CDR3 sequences, less than 45% detected once. This clonotype was observed a handful of times. Its antigen is unidentified. The V and J genes are TRBV7-2 and TRBJ1-2; D perhaps matches TRBD1 (6 bases). The source is a young woman in good health. Sequenced input: blood. As DNA, the CDR3 is TGTGCCAGCAGCTTCAACAGGGACTATGGCTACACCTTC. This encodes CASSFNRDYGYTF.